What follows are 26 T cell receptor beta chains derived from one specimen sequenced in a study of blood T cell repertoires in COVID-19. Libraries were prepared by immunoSEQ multiplex PCR; TCRdb keeps only in-frame clonotypes and omits some of them. The top ten hold less than 3% of the sample, which has 150,000 to 200,000 clones, around 86% seen once. The sample taken for sequencing was peripheral blood. These receptors were obtained from a woman in her thirties with active or convalescent COVID-19.

This clone came up a few times. CDR3 region: CASSLQRNTEAFF. The CDR3 DNA reads TGTGCCAGCAGTTTACAGAGGAACACTGAAGCTTTCTTT. The chain combines TRBV2 with TRBJ1-1; D not resolved. Per the germline V gene, CDR1 is SNHLY and CDR2 is FYNNEI. Trimming removed 5 bases at V and 1 base at J, with 8 bases between. The CDR3 spans 13 residues.

This chain joins TRBV14 and TRBJ2-5; the match to TRBD2 covers 16 bases. The CDR3 contains 18 residues. Germline V gives CDR1 SGHDN, CDR2 FVKESK. Unmatched junction bases numbered 11, after V lost 0 bases and J lost 10 bases. The CDR3 DNA is TGTGCCAGCAGCCAAGAGAAACCGGGACTAGCGGGAGGGAGGTACCAGTACTTC. Translating it yields CASSQEKPGLAGGRYQYF.

The rearrangement uses TRBV4-1 and TRBJ1-2; no reliable D call. V was shortened by 2 bases and J by 5 bases, with 15 bases between the two germline ends. CDR1 and CDR2 (germline): MGHRA, YSYEKL. The CDR3 contains 15 residues. The DNA for the CDR3 is TGCGCCAGCAGCCAACCCGCGGCGAATACTTATGGCTACACCTTC. Its protein product is CASSQPAANTYGYTF.

The V and J genes are TRBV28 and TRBJ2-7; 14 bases are a match to TRBD2. The CDR3 spans 17 residues. Trimming took 4 bases from V and 2 from J; bases not matched to a gene: 7. Germline V CDR1 and CDR2: MDHEN, SYDVKM. The CDR3 region is CASSSRTSGGSTYEQYF. DNA of the CDR3: TGTGCCAGCAGTTCCAGGACTAGCGGGGGGTCTACCTACGAGCAGTACTTC.

The rearrangement links TRBV13 to TRBJ2-2; 7 bases agree with TRBD2. The CDR3 runs 18 residues. In germline, CDR1 is PRHDT, CDR2 FYEKMQ (reference sequence). Trimming cost V 6 bases and J 3 bases; bases outside gene matches: 16. In DNA form, the CDR3 reads TGTGCCAGCAGTGCCCAGACTAGCTTCAAAGGGTACACCGGGGAGCTGTTTTTT. It yields the protein CASSAQTSFKGYTGELFF.

As to this clone: Other DNA sequences from this sample encode an identical CDR3 as well. This chain uses TRBV5-1 with TRBJ1-4; 7 bases match TRBD1. The CDR3 is 15 amino acids. Unmatched junction bases numbered 9, after V lost 4 bases and J lost 6 bases. Germline CDR1 reads SGHRS; CDR2 reads YFSETQ. The CDR3 DNA is TGCGCCAGCAGCCTGCGGACAGGAGGAGATGAAAAACTGTTTTTT. This codes for CASSLRTGGDEKLFF.

The chain couples TRBV10-3 to TRBJ1-6, with D possibly matching TRBD1 (5 bases). The V and J ends lost 0 bases and 0 bases respectively, with 12 bases between them. The CDR3 length is 18 residues. The V gene's germline CDR1 is ENHRY and CDR2 SYGVKD. CDR3 bases: TGTGCCATCAGTGAGTCGGGACTGATGAGCTCCTATAATTCACCCCTCCACTTT. Residues: CAISESGLMSSYNSPLHF.

The chain combines TRBV27 with TRBJ2-7; D unclear. CDR1 and CDR2 from the germline V gene are MNHEY and SMNVEV (reference sequence). The CDR3 length is 11 residues. The V gene lost 7 bases and the J gene lost 5 bases, with 9 bases spanning the gap. The DNA for the CDR3 is TGTGCCAGCACCTGGGCGAACGAGCAGTACTTC. Translating gives CASTWANEQYF.

The rearrangement joins TRBV10-1 to TRBJ1-2; D ambiguous. The CDR3 extends over 13 amino acids. With 5 bases removed from V and 6 bases from J, the gap between germline ends came to 13 bases. The germline gives CDR1 WNHNN, CDR2 SYGVQD (reference sequence). For the CDR3, the DNA is TGCGCCAGCAGTCCGGGGATTGGGGATGGCTACACCTTC. Translated: CASSPGIGDGYTF.

The chain joins TRBV2 to TRBJ1-2; D possibly corresponds to TRBD1 (5 bases). Germline V gene sequence: CDR1 SNHLY, CDR2 FYNNEI. The length of the CDR3 is 14 residues. Trimming cost V 6 bases and J 0 bases, with 11 bases left between them. The CDR3 region is CASRDTTSNYGYTF. DNA for the CDR3: TGTGCCAGCAGGGACACGACCTCTAACTATGGCTACACCTTC.

V usage is TRBV9 and J usage is TRBJ2-3, with 12 bases fitting TRBD2. The germline V gene encodes CDR1 SGDLS and CDR2 YYNGEE. J was trimmed by 0 bases and V by 1 base; bases with no gene match: 6. The CDR3 sequence is 18 residues long. CDR3 sequence (DNA): TGTGCCAGCAGCGTAAGCCTAGCGGGGGGGGCTAGCACAGATACGCAGTATTTT. Protein sequence: CASSVSLAGGASTDTQYF. The variable domain in full, with the rest retrieved from reference TRBV9 and TRBJ2-3, is DSGVTQTPKHLITATGQRVTLRCSPRSGDLSVYWYQQSLDQGLQFLIQYYNGEERAKGNILERFSAQQFPDLHSELNLSSLELGDSALYFCASSVSLAGGASTDTQYFGPGTRLTVL.

This chain links TRBV29-1 with TRBJ2-3; TRBD1 is a possible D gene (6 bases). V gave up 6 bases and J gave up 2 bases, with 18 bases separating them. Looked up from germline, CDR1 is SQVTM and CDR2 is ANQGSEA. The CDR3 totals 15 residues. CDR3 sequence: CSVYRDMGFTDTQYF. The CDR3 DNA is TGCAGCGTATACCGGGACATGGGGTTCACAGATACGCAGTATTTT.

CDR3: CASSGEAGYGILGTEAFF. The CDR3 DNA reads TGTGCCAGCAGTGGAGAGGCGGGGTATGGAATATTGGGCACTGAAGCTTTCTTT. The chain joins TRBV2 to TRBJ1-1; D gene unclear. CDR1 and CDR2 from the germline V gene are SNHLY and FYNNEI. The CDR3 runs 18 residues. Trimming took off 4 bases at V and 4 bases at J, with 25 bases between the two ends.

V usage is TRBV28 and J usage is TRBJ1-1; 8 bases map to TRBD1. The ends lost 6 bases at V and 2 bases at J; junction bases unmatched: 11. Germline lookup yields CDR1 MDHEN and CDR2 SYDVKM. This CDR3 comprises 16 residues. The CDR3 nucleotides read TGTGCCAGCAGCTCCCCCGCGACAGGGGTTAACACTGAAGCTTTCTTT. Amino acid sequence: CASSSPATGVNTEAFF.

Here the CDR3 DNA reads TGTGCCAGCTCGCCGGACAGGGCATCCGGGGAGCTGTTTTTT. It codes for CASSPDRASGELFF. The V and J genes are TRBV18 and TRBJ2-2; 8 bases line up with TRBD1. CDR1 and CDR2 (germline): KGHSH, LQKENI. After removal of 6 bases from V and 6 bases from J, the junction contained 6 bases not matched to a gene. This CDR3 is 14 amino acids long. Drawing the rest from reference TRBV18 and TRBJ2-2, the complete variable domain is NAGVMQNPRHLVRRRGQEARLRCSPMKGHSHVYWYRQLPEEGLKFMVYLQKENIIDESGMPKERFSAEFPKEGPSILRIQQVVRGDSAAYFCASSPDRASGELFFGEGSRLTVL.

The V call is TRBV21-1, the J call TRBJ1-1; the table's D call of TRBD1 was not tested on the DNA. TRBV21-1 is a documented pseudogene. The CDR3 sequence is 16 residues long. The CDR3 DNA follows: TGTGCCAGCAGCAAGGAACAGCCGTCCCGATACACTGAAGCTTTCTTT. This gives the protein CASSKEQPSRYTEAFF.

This chain connects TRBV9 to TRBJ2-2; D is possibly TRBD1 (6 bases). Germline lookup yields CDR1 SGDLS and CDR2 YYNGEE. The CDR3 sequence is 15 residues long. The germline V and J ends were trimmed by 3 bases and 2 bases, with 11 bases remaining between them. CDR3 in amino acids: CASSGGQSNTGELFF. The CDR3 nucleotides read TGTGCCAGCAGCGGCGGACAGTCCAACACCGGGGAGCTGTTTTTT.

The V and J genes are TRBV18 and TRBJ1-1; D possibly corresponds to TRBD1 (5 bases). Trimming shortened V by 3 bases and J by 4 bases, and 9 bases separated the two germline ends. This CDR3 region has 13 residues. Germline CDR1 is KGHSH and CDR2 is LQKENI. CDR3 DNA sequence: TGTGCCAGCTCACCGGGCAGGGTCACTGAAGCTTTCTTT. This sequence encodes CASSPGRVTEAFF. The variable domain in full, completed from reference TRBV18 and TRBJ1-1, reads NAGVMQNPRHLVRRRGQEARLRCSPMKGHSHVYWYRQLPEEGLKFMVYLQKENIIDESGMPKERFSAEFPKEGPSILRIQQVVRGDSAAYFCASSPGRVTEAFFGQGTRLTVV.

The genes are TRBV5-1 and TRBJ1-3; D remains unclear. This CDR3 comprises 16 residues. CDR1 is SGHRS, CDR2 YFSETQ, per germline. The germline V and J ends were trimmed by 2 bases and 0 bases, with 12 bases remaining between them. DNA for the CDR3: TGCGCCAGCAGCTTTTCCCTTCCGAGCTCTGGAAACACCATATATTTT. Amino acids: CASSFSLPSSGNTIYF.

This chain joins TRBV19 and TRBJ1-5, with TRBD1 identical over 12 bases. The CDR3 spans 21 residues. Germline trimming cut 2 bases from V and 4 bases from J; bases unmatched to any gene: 18. The V gene's germline CDR1 is LNHDA and CDR2 SQIVND (reference sequence). The CDR3, as DNA: TGTGCCAGTAGTATATATATTGGGGGGGACAGGGGGCCCTCCCGGAATCAGCCCCAGCATTTT. Translated, it gives CASSIYIGGDRGPSRNQPQHF.

The rearrangement joins TRBV27 to TRBJ1-5, with 12 bases aligning to TRBD1. V lost 8 bases, J lost 9 bases, and 8 bases stayed unmatched. Per the germline V gene, CDR1 is MNHEY and CDR2 is SMNVEV (reference sequence). CDR3 length equals 14 residues. CDR3 coding DNA: TGTGCCAGCTGTGGGGGGACAGGGGGCCGGCCCCAGCATTTT. Its protein is CASCGGTGGRPQHF.

The V and J genes are TRBV14 and TRBJ1-4; D is unclear. This CDR3 comprises 12 residues. The germline CDR1 and CDR2 sequences are SGHDN and FVKESK. V was cut by 4 bases and J by 4 bases, with 4 bases left in between. The CDR3 region is CASSLLNEKLFF. The DNA for the CDR3 is TGTGCCAGCAGCCTCCTTAATGAAAAACTGTTTTTT.

The V and J genes are TRBV2 and TRBJ1-4, with 7 bases aligning to TRBD1. Germline values: CDR1 SNHLY, CDR2 FYNNEI. The CDR3 consists of 20 residues. The J segment lost 3 bases and the V segment lost 8 bases, leaving 24 bases of the junction unmatched. The CDR3 protein is CASLSGDRDIYLPSNEKLFF. CDR3 DNA: TGTGCCAGCCTCAGCGGAGACAGGGATATTTATCTTCCTTCTAATGAAAAACTGTTTTTT.

This clone was recorded only once. The chain employs TRBV19 and TRBJ1-6; D is possibly TRBD1 (5 bases). Germline CDR1 is LNHDA and CDR2 is SQIVND (reference sequence). Trimming pared 6 bases from V and 0 bases from J, leaving 9 bases between. This CDR3 has 15 amino acids. CDR3 protein: CASRSGDSYNSPLHF. The CDR3 DNA is TGTGCCAGTAGATCGGGGGACTCCTATAATTCACCCCTCCACTTT.

The chain joins TRBV11-3 to TRBJ1-1; D remains unclear. Trimming took 5 bases from V and 2 from J, leaving 9 bases between them. Germline values: CDR1 SGHNT, CDR2 YENEEA. The length of the CDR3 is 13 residues. CDR3 in amino acids: CASSPRGNTEAFF. The CDR3 region has the DNA TGTGCCAGCAGCCCCCGGGGAAACACTGAAGCTTTCTTT. Complete variable domain (other parts from reference TRBV11-3 and TRBJ1-1): EAGVVQSPRYKIIEKKQPVAFWCNPISGHNTLYWYLQNLGQGPELLIRYENEEAVDDSQLPKDRFSAERLKGVDSTLKIQPAELGDSAVYLCASSPRGNTEAFFGQGTRLTVV.

V gene TRBV7-2 combines with J gene TRBJ2-1, with TRBD2 matching 9 bases. CDR1 is SGHTA and CDR2 is FQGNSA in the germline V gene. With V trimmed by 4 bases and J by 9 bases, 13 bases remained unmatched. The CDR3 consists of 16 residues. The CDR3 is CASSSLLAGGPSEQFF. For the CDR3, the DNA is TGTGCCAGCAGCTCCCTTTTGGCGGGAGGGCCGAGTGAGCAGTTCTTC.